What follows are 18 T cell receptor beta chains derived from one specimen sequenced in a study of CD8 T cells in Susac syndrome. With random hexamers, reverse transcription was performed on about 0.5 to 1 ug of RNA. TCRdb re-called the immunoSEQ multiplex PCR reads through MiXCR, storing one row per CDR3 protein. The sample comprises 15,000 to 20,000 distinct CDR3 sequences, approximately 95% of which are singletons, and roughly 0.24% rests with the top ten. Sequences were obtained from CD8+ T cells from PBMCs. The source is a human donor in good health.

This chain connects TRBV6-2 or TRBV6-3 to TRBJ2-1, with 7 nucleotides matching TRBD1. CDR1 is MNHEY and CDR2 is SVGEGT in the germline V gene. The trim removed 5 bases at V and 1 base at J, leaving 5 bases unmatched. The CDR3 contains 15 residues. The CDR3 sequence is CASSPTGLSYNEQFF. The DNA for the CDR3 is TGTGCCAGCAGTCCGACAGGGTTGTCCTACAATGAGCAGTTCTTC.

V usage is TRBV15 and J usage is TRBJ2-2; possible D gene TRBD2, 6 bases. The CDR3 runs 14 residues. Germline V CDR1 and CDR2: LNHNV, YYDKDF (reference sequence). V gave up 1 base and J gave up 7 bases, with 10 bases separating them. CDR3 DNA sequence: TGTGCCACCAGCAGAGTCCGGGAGAGCGGGGAGCTGTTTTTT. Amino acid sequence: CATSRVRESGELFF.

V usage is TRBV20-1 and J usage is TRBJ2-7; D ambiguous. V lost 1 base and J lost 3, with 13 bases in between. Germline V gives CDR1 DFQATT, CDR2 SNEGSKA (reference sequence). This CDR3 comprises 14 residues. CDR3 sequence (DNA): TGCAGTGCTAGAGGGCCGACCAACGTCTACGAGCAGTACTTC. This sequence encodes CSARGPTNVYEQYF.

The genes are TRBV27 and TRBJ2-5, with D possibly matching TRBD2 (6 bases). Germline V gene data show CDR1 as MNHEY and CDR2 as SMNVEV (reference sequence). This CDR3 contains 17 residues. Trimming removed 3 bases from V and 4 bases from J, with 21 bases in between. The chain's CDR3 is CASSFHARAGSRETQYF. The CDR3 region has the DNA TGTGCCAGCAGTTTTCACGCCAGGGCGGGGAGTAGAGAGACCCAGTACTTC.

The chain is built from TRBV5-1 and TRBJ2-7; D might be TRBD1 (7 bases). CDR1 is SGHRS, CDR2 YFSETQ, per germline. This CDR3 comprises 15 residues. V was clipped by 5 bases and J by 3 bases, with 18 bases between them. The CDR3 protein is CASSPGQGGFYEQYV. DNA of the CDR3: TGCGCCAGCAGTCCAGGGCAGGGGGGCTTCTACGAGCAGTACGTC.

The V gene is TRBV12-3 or TRBV12-4, the J gene TRBJ2-1; D is unclear. The V end was cut by 6 bases, the J end by 7 bases, with 13 bases between. This CDR3 comprises 13 residues. The CDR3 spells CASSPLRINEQFF. CDR3 DNA: TGTGCCAGCAGCCCCCTAAGAATTAATGAGCAGTTCTTC.

This clonotype was detected a few times. For the CDR3, the DNA is TGCGCCAGCAGCGGTAGCGGGAGTAATGAGCAGTTCTTC. It codes for CASSGSGSNEQFF. The chain links TRBV5-1 to TRBJ2-1; 9 bases align to TRBD2. The CDR3 is 13 residues long. Germline CDR1 SGHRS, CDR2 YFSETQ. The V and J ends lost 4 bases and 7 bases, in that order; junction bases with no gene match: 3. The full variable domain, completed using reference TRBV5-1 and TRBJ2-1, is KAGVTQTPRYLIKTRGQQVTLSCSPISGHRSVSWYQQTPGQGLQFLFEYFSETQRNKGNFPGRFSGRQFSNSRSEMNVSTLELGDSALYLCASSGSGSNEQFFGPGTRLTVL.

The rearrangement joins TRBV28 to TRBJ2-5; the D gene is possibly TRBD1 (6 bases). There are 14 residues in the CDR3. Deletions cut 1 base from V and 6 bases from J, with 12 bases between. The germline V gene encodes CDR1 MDHEN and CDR2 SYDVKM. The CDR3 sequence: CASSLSTGIKTQYF. DNA for the CDR3: TGTGCCAGCAGTTTATCAACAGGGATAAAGACCCAGTACTTC.

This clonotype was detected only once. The rearrangement joins TRBV7-8 to TRBJ1-1; 7 nucleotides align to TRBD1. V lost 5 bases and J lost 8; bases outside the gene matches: 5. The CDR3 sequence is 12 residues long. CDR1 is SGHVS and CDR2 is FQNEAQ in the germline V gene. CDR3 nucleotide sequence: TGTGCCAGCAGCCGCCGGACAGGCGAAGCTTTCTTT. It specifies CASSRRTGEAFF.

This chain connects TRBV18 to TRBJ1-1; D remains unclear. The CDR3 has 15 amino acids. CDR1 is KGHSH and CDR2 is LQKENI in the germline V gene. V was shortened by 0 bases and J by 3 bases, with 11 bases between the two germline ends. This CDR3 reads CASSPPAERDTEAFF. DNA for the CDR3: TGTGCCAGCTCACCACCGGCAGAGCGGGACACTGAAGCTTTCTTT.

This sequence joins TRBV11-2 and TRBJ2-5; 7 bases map to TRBD2. There are 15 residues in the CDR3. J was trimmed by 5 bases and V by 1 base; bases with no gene match: 7. Germline V CDR1 and CDR2: SGHAT, FQNNGV. CDR3: CASSLGLAIRETQYF. Here the CDR3 DNA reads TGTGCCAGCAGCTTAGGACTAGCCATTCGGGAGACCCAGTACTTC.

The chain uses TRBV29-1 and TRBJ2-1, with D maybe TRBD2 (6 bases). Trimming stripped 7 bases from V and 2 bases from J, with 12 bases between. Germline V gene lookup returns CDR1 SQVTM and CDR2 ANQGSEA. The CDR3 loop spans 13 amino acids. CDR3 loop: CSATTSPYNEQFF. The CDR3 DNA follows: TGCAGCGCCACGACTAGTCCCTACAATGAGCAGTTCTTC.

The chain is built from TRBV20-1 and TRBJ1-5; TRBD1 is a possible D gene (5 bases). CDR1 DFQATT and CDR2 SNEGSKA come from the germline V gene (reference sequence). The CDR3 extends over 17 amino acids. Between the trimmed V and J ends, which lost 0 bases and 5 bases, there was a span of 20 bases. CDR3 protein: CSARDKRQGRAYQPQHF. CDR3 in DNA: TGCAGTGCTAGAGATAAGCGGCAGGGACGGGCCTATCAGCCCCAGCATTTT.

The chain recombines TRBV3-1 with TRBJ2-1, with D maybe TRBD2 (6 bases). The V and J ends lost 0 bases and 0 bases respectively, with 9 bases between them. This CDR3 spans 16 amino acids. Germline CDR1 LGHDT, CDR2 YNNKEL (reference sequence). The CDR3 bases are TGTGCCAGCAGCCAAGAGATCGGGAGCTCCTACAATGAGCAGTTCTTC. Protein product: CASSQEIGSSYNEQFF.

The chain is built from TRBV27 and TRBJ2-1; TRBD2 matches 9 bases. Germline-derived CDR1 and CDR2 are MNHEY and SMNVEV (reference sequence). The CDR3 extends over 24 amino acids. J was trimmed by 3 bases and V by 0 bases; bases with no gene match: 27. The CDR3: CASSLSISLLSTPLKRGDYNEQFF. DNA for the CDR3: TGTGCCAGCAGTTTATCGATTTCCCTTTTGTCCACCCCTCTAAAGCGGGGGGACTACAATGAGCAGTTCTTC.

This chain links TRBV12-3 or TRBV12-4 with TRBJ1-2, with D hard to call. CDR3 length equals 14 residues. Trimming removed 5 bases at V and 8 bases at J, with 18 bases between. The CDR3, as DNA: TGTGCCAGCAGTCCCCAGGTGGGGTTGGAGGGCTACACCTTC. Translated: CASSPQVGLEGYTF.

J is TRBJ2-1 and V is TRBV11-2; the match to TRBD1 covers 8 bases. Germline V lookup: CDR1 SGHAT, CDR2 FQNNGV. The CDR3 spans 15 residues. The ends lost 3 bases at V and 7 bases at J; junction bases unmatched: 8. The DNA of the CDR3 is TGTGCCAGCAGCTTCCACGACAGGGGCGGGAATGAGCAGTTCTTC. Encoded protein: CASSFHDRGGNEQFF.

V is TRBV27 and J is TRBJ1-4; D is unclear. Trimming cost V 3 bases and J 8 bases, with 13 bases left between them. The CDR3 is made up of 14 amino acids. The germline CDR1 and CDR2 sequences are MNHEY and SMNVEV (reference sequence). The CDR3 DNA reads as TGTGCCAGCAGTTTGGGTAGAGGAGGGGAAAAACTGTTTTTT. It codes for CASSLGRGGEKLFF.